Shown below are 29 T cell receptor beta chains from a single sample sequenced in a study of early T cells in non-severe SARS-CoV-2 infection. TCRdb used MiXCR to reprocess the 5' RACE reads, holding one entry per CDR3 protein. The sample gives about 130,000 distinct CDR3 sequences, approximately 15% of which show up once; 21% is in the top ten. The specimen sequenced was whole blood. The receptors shown here come from an adult who was a healthcare worker with PCR-confirmed SARS-CoV-2 infection or an uninfected control (not recorded which).

This clonotype occurred many times. The chain combines TRBV4-2 with TRBJ1-1, with 9 bases matching TRBD1. The CDR3 sequence is 14 residues long. V lost 4 bases to trimming and J lost 3 bases; unmatched junction nucleotides: 3. Germline CDR1 and CDR2: LGHNA and YNFKEQ. The CDR3 sequence: CASSPQGADTEAFF. DNA for the CDR3: TGTGCCAGCAGCCCACAGGGGGCGGACACTGAAGCTTTCTTT.

The chain combines TRBV2 with TRBJ2-7; TRBD2 matches 13 bases. The CDR3 is 13 residues long. The germline V gene has CDR1 SNHLY and CDR2 FYNNEI. V gave up 7 bases and J gave up 6 bases; unmatched junction bases: 3. CDR3 amino acids: CASTGTSGVEQYF. The CDR3 DNA is TGTGCCAGCACCGGGACTAGCGGGGTCGAGCAGTACTTC. The full variable domain, its missing parts supplied by reference TRBV2 and TRBJ2-7, is EPEVTQTPSHQVTQMGQEVILRCVPISNHLYFYWYRQILGQKVEFLVSFYNNEISEKSEIFDDQFSVERPDGSNFTLKIRSTKLEDSAMYFCASTGTSGVEQYFGPGTRLTVT.

This clonotype was observed a handful of times. V and J are TRBV7-9 and TRBJ2-1, with 8 bases aligning to TRBD1. V lost 5 bases to trimming and J lost 3 bases; unmatched junction nucleotides: 9. CDR1 and CDR2 (germline): SEHNR, FQNEAQ (reference sequence). This CDR3 contains 16 residues. The DNA for the CDR3 is TGTGCCAGCAGCCCACAGACAGGGGTTAACTACAATGAGCAGTTCTTC. Its protein is CASSPQTGVNYNEQFF.

This clonotype appeared many times. The rearrangement uses TRBV14 and TRBJ2-3; D tentatively reads TRBD1 or TRBD2 (5 bases each). The CDR3 consists of 14 residues. Trimming stripped 6 bases from V and 2 bases from J, with 12 bases between. CDR1 SGHDN and CDR2 FVKESK come from the germline V gene. CDR3 loop: CASRTGTHTDTQYF. Here the CDR3 DNA reads TGTGCCAGCAGAACCGGGACCCACACAGATACGCAGTATTTT.

The CDR3 coding sequence is TGTGCCAGCGGAAAACGCGGGGGGGCGTCGGGCAATGAGCAGTTCTTC. Its translation is CASGKRGGASGNEQFF. The V and J genes are TRBV6-2 or TRBV6-3 and TRBJ2-1; 9 positions agree with TRBD2. CDR1 and CDR2 (germline): MNHEY, SVGEGT. V shed 8 bases and J 6 bases; nucleotides not matched to a gene: 14. CDR3 size: 16 residues.

The rearrangement joins TRBV14 to TRBJ2-5; 7 bases fit TRBD1. This CDR3 contains 13 residues. J lost 6 bases, V lost 2 bases, and 3 bases had no gene match. The germline CDR1 and CDR2 sequences are SGHDN and FVKESK. The CDR3 spells CASSQNRGQTQYF. CDR3 nucleotide sequence: TGTGCCAGCAGCCAAAACAGGGGTCAGACCCAGTACTTC.

The CDR3 DNA reads TGTGCCAGCAGAATCGGGGGGAGGGACACCGGGGAGCTGTTTTTT. Protein product: CASRIGGRDTGELFF. V gene TRBV6-5 combines with J gene TRBJ2-2, with TRBD2 matching 7 bases. Germline CDR1 is MNHEY and CDR2 is SVGAGI. V dropped 6 bases and J dropped 3; count of bases not matched to a gene: 7. The CDR3 has 15 amino acids.

The chain carries TRBV18 and TRBJ1-1, with 7 bases matching TRBD1. After removal of 3 bases from V and 3 bases from J, the junction contained 7 bases not matched to a gene. The length of the CDR3 is 15 residues. Per germline, CDR1 KGHSH and CDR2 LQKENI. The CDR3 loop is CASSPSGTEDTEAFF. In DNA form, the CDR3 reads TGTGCCAGCTCACCTTCCGGGACAGAAGACACTGAAGCTTTCTTT. The entire variable domain, with the rest obtained from reference TRBV18 and TRBJ1-1, is as follows: NAGVMQNPRHLVRRRGQEARLRCSPMKGHSHVYWYRQLPEEGLKFMVYLQKENIIDESGMPKERFSAEFPKEGPSILRIQQVVRGDSAAYFCASSPSGTEDTEAFFGQGTRLTVV.

This chain uses TRBV10-3 with TRBJ1-2, with unresolved D. V was clipped by 6 bases and J by 8 bases, with 19 bases between them. CDR1 and CDR2 (germline): ENHRY, SYGVKD. The CDR3 consists of 14 residues. The CDR3: CAISPLGLAQGYTF. As DNA, the CDR3 is TGTGCCATCAGCCCCTTGGGTTTGGCTCAGGGCTACACCTTC.

This clonotype was counted only a few times. The chain combines TRBV29-1 with TRBJ1-1, with D possibly TRBD1 on 5 matching bases. The germline V gene encodes CDR1 SQVTM and CDR2 ANQGSEA. This CDR3 is 11 amino acids long. Trimming stripped 6 bases from V and 11 bases from J, with 16 bases between. The CDR3 coding sequence is TGCAGCGTGGACGAGGGACTAACGGCTTTCTTT. Amino acid sequence: CSVDEGLTAFF.

This clonotype showed up many times. The rearrangement joins TRBV14 to TRBJ2-5; no clear D gene. Per germline, CDR1 SGHDN and CDR2 FVKESK. Between the trimmed V and J ends, which lost 0 bases and 4 bases, there was a span of 12 bases. The CDR3 length is 15 residues. The CDR3 DNA sequence: TGTGCCAGCAGCCAAGACCGACAAAGGCGAGAGACCCAGTACTTC. Its protein is CASSQDRQRRETQYF.

The V call is TRBV3-1, the J call TRBJ1-1; 9 bases line up with TRBD1. The trim removed 11 bases at V and 1 base at J, leaving 5 bases unmatched. Looked up from germline, CDR1 is LGHDT and CDR2 is YNNKEL (reference sequence). This CDR3 contains 13 residues. CDR3 nucleotide sequence: TGTGCCGTGACAGGGGGTCCGAACACTGAAGCTTTCTTT. Encoded protein: CAVTGGPNTEAFF.

The chain recombines TRBV29-1 with TRBJ2-6; tentatively, D is TRBD2 (5 bases). V was pared by 7 bases and J by 8 bases, with 12 bases between. The CDR3 sequence is 12 residues long. The germline V gene has CDR1 SQVTM and CDR2 ANQGSEA. Here the CDR3 reads CSAGEVSNVLTF. The DNA of the CDR3 is TGCAGCGCCGGGGAAGTATCCAACGTCCTGACTTTC.

This clonotype has at least ten counts. The chain's CDR3 is CASSPGGNQPQHF. Written as DNA, the CDR3 is TGTGCCAGTAGTCCCGGGGGCAATCAGCCCCAGCATTTT. The chain has TRBV19 and TRBJ1-5; no definite D call. The V gene lost 5 bases and the J gene lost 2 bases, with 7 bases spanning the gap. Per germline, CDR1 LNHDA and CDR2 SQIVND (reference sequence). This CDR3 is built from 13 residues.

The chain couples TRBV6-6 to TRBJ1-2; 9 nucleotides agree with TRBD1. The CDR3 consists of 13 residues. CDR1 is MNHNY and CDR2 is SVGAGI in the germline V gene (reference sequence). Unmatched junction bases numbered 11, after V lost 10 bases and J lost 8 bases. CDR3 DNA: TGTGCCATTCTCGGGACAGGGACGGACGGCTACACCTTC. Its translation: CAILGTGTDGYTF.

This clonotype was picked up a small number of times. V is TRBV12-3 or TRBV12-4 and J is TRBJ1-2, with 10 positions matching TRBD1. The CDR3 loop spans 14 amino acids. V lost 3 bases, J lost 4 bases, and 2 bases stayed unmatched. The CDR3 loop reads CASSLGQGTYGYTF. In DNA form, the CDR3 reads TGTGCCAGCAGTTTGGGACAGGGGACCTATGGCTACACCTTC.

This clonotype was picked up a small number of times. V is TRBV12-3 or TRBV12-4 and J is TRBJ2-4, with no clear D. Trimming left V 6 bases short and J 0 bases short, with 12 bases between. This CDR3 comprises 15 residues. CDR3 in DNA: TGTGCCAGCAGCATCTACAGTGCAGCCAAAAACATTCAGTACTTC. This translates into CASSIYSAAKNIQYF.

This chain links TRBV29-1 with TRBJ2-7; D possibly corresponds to TRBD1 (5 bases). The CDR3 covers 12 residues. V was cut by 5 bases and J by 2 bases, with 10 bases left in between. CDR1 and CDR2 (germline): SQVTM, ANQGSEA. The CDR3 sequence: CSVRQGPYEQYF. The CDR3 DNA reads as TGCAGCGTTCGGCAGGGCCCCTACGAGCAGTACTTC.

This clonotype was seen a handful of times. The V gene is TRBV20-1, the J gene TRBJ2-7; the match to TRBD2 covers 11 bases. The CDR3 runs to 13 residues. V lost 5 bases and J lost 3; bases outside the gene matches: 3. The germline V gene has CDR1 DFQATT and CDR2 SNEGSKA (reference sequence). This CDR3 reads CSAPLAGGYEQYF. The CDR3 DNA follows: TGCAGTGCTCCTCTAGCGGGGGGCTACGAGCAGTACTTC.

This clonotype was counted at least ten times. The chain joins TRBV3-1 to TRBJ1-5; D possibly corresponds to TRBD1 (5 bases). CDR1 is LGHDT and CDR2 is YNNKEL in the germline V gene (reference sequence). The CDR3 is made up of 16 amino acids. Between the trimmed V and J ends, which lost 2 bases and 4 bases, there was a span of 15 bases. CDR3 in DNA: TGTGCCAGCAGCCAATCAGCAGGGTCGGGGAATCAGCCCCAGCATTTT. Residues: CASSQSAGSGNQPQHF. Full variable domain (outside the CDR3, taken from reference TRBV3-1 and TRBJ1-5): DTAVSQTPKYLVTQMGNDKSIKCEQNLGHDTMYWYKQDSKKFLKIMFSYNNKELIINETVPNRFSPKSPDKAHLNLHINSLELGDSAVYFCASSQSAGSGNQPQHFGDGTRLSIL.

This clonotype was recorded at least ten times. The chain recombines TRBV6-2 or TRBV6-3 with TRBJ2-3; TRBD2 aligns across 11 bases. This CDR3 comprises 15 residues. Germline CDR1 MNHEY, CDR2 SVGEGT. After removal of 5 bases from V and 2 bases from J, the junction contained 3 bases not matched to a gene. The CDR3 nucleotides are TGTGCCAGCAGTCAACTAGCGGGGGCCACAGATACGCAGTATTTT. As protein: CASSQLAGATDTQYF.

This clonotype was observed a few times. This chain links TRBV5-1 with TRBJ2-7; D uncertain. Germline V CDR1 and CDR2: SGHRS, YFSETQ. V lost 5 bases and J lost 2, with 17 bases in between. The CDR3 loop spans 15 amino acids. CDR3 sequence: CASRLIPGPTYEQYF. CDR3 coding DNA: TGCGCCAGCAGGCTAATTCCGGGCCCCACCTACGAGCAGTACTTC.

This clonotype was counted between two and nine times. The chain couples TRBV29-1 to TRBJ2-7, with no clear D. The CDR3 is made up of 14 amino acids. Trimming took 4 bases from V and 2 from J, leaving 15 bases between them. Germline V gene sequence: CDR1 SQVTM, CDR2 ANQGSEA. The CDR3 DNA reads TGCAGCGTTGTAGAAGGCGGTCGAGCCTACGAGCAGTACTTC. Its translation is CSVVEGGRAYEQYF.

The chain links TRBV12-3 or TRBV12-4 to TRBJ2-7, with no clear D. The CDR3 loop spans 11 amino acids. The V end lost 5 bases, the J end lost 6 bases, and 8 bases lay between the germline ends. The chain's CDR3 is CASSATLEQYF. The CDR3 DNA reads as TGTGCCAGCAGTGCGACACTCGAGCAGTACTTC.

V gene TRBV2 combines with J gene TRBJ2-6; no definite D call. This CDR3 is built from 18 residues. Germline CDR1 is SNHLY and CDR2 is FYNNEI. The CDR3 region has the DNA TGTGCTTTAGCCACGGGTCAGGCAACCACCTCTGGGGCCAACGTCCTGACTTTC. Translation: CALATGQATTSGANVLTF.

Ten or more counts support this clonotype. For the CDR3, the DNA is TGCGCCAGCAGCCAGAAGCCAGTTGACTATGGCTACACCTTC. Its translation: CASSQKPVDYGYTF. The J gene is TRBJ1-2, the V gene TRBV4-1; D uncertain. V lost 3 bases and J 3 bases, leaving 11 bases between the germline ends. This CDR3 has 14 amino acids. Per germline, CDR1 MGHRA and CDR2 YSYEKL.

This clonotype appeared a few times. The genes are TRBV9 and TRBJ2-3; perhaps TRBD1 as D (6 bases). Germline V gene sequence: CDR1 SGDLS, CDR2 YYNGEE. This CDR3 has 17 residues. V lost 4 bases, J lost 4 bases, and 22 bases lay in between. CDR3: CASSPSRGHTGPDTQYF. The CDR3, as DNA: TGTGCCAGCAGCCCCTCCAGGGGCCATACCGGACCAGATACGCAGTATTTT.

Only a few counts were recorded for this clonotype. The chain uses TRBV6-5 and TRBJ1-6; the D gene is possibly TRBD1 (6 bases). Trimming pared 4 bases from V and 5 bases from J, leaving 12 bases between. The V gene's germline CDR1 is MNHEY and CDR2 SVGAGI. The CDR3 covers 15 residues. The CDR3 DNA reads TGTGCCAGCAGTTTAGGGACACCAGATAATTCACCCCTCCACTTT. Translating gives CASSLGTPDNSPLHF.

This chain connects TRBV7-9 to TRBJ2-7; a weak D match, TRBD1 (5 bases). CDR3 length equals 14 residues. V dropped 1 base and J dropped 1 base, with 8 bases sitting between them. The germline V gene encodes CDR1 SEHNR and CDR2 FQNEAQ (reference sequence). CDR3 in amino acids: CASSLDRTSYEQYF. The CDR3 bases are TGTGCCAGCAGCTTAGACAGGACGTCCTACGAGCAGTACTTC.